This paragraph covers one T cell receptor beta chain sequence. The antigen remains unidentified. The data derive from a study of identical twins. The CDR3 runs to 12 residues. Per germline, CDR1 DFQATT and CDR2 SNEGSKA (reference sequence). General study results and limits: Researchers reported weaker excess twin sharing in beta out-of-frame sequences.

Template switching added a universal primer binding site, and final cDNA carried unique molecular identifiers. TCRdb fed the 5' RACE reads into MiXCR, producing one record per CDR3 protein. The sample lists roughly 1.6 million distinct CDR3 sequences; under 35% were seen once. The clonotype originates from a newborn girl in good health. The source material was cord blood. The genes are TRBV20-1 and TRBJ2-4; D is ambiguous. The J call is uncertain, as TRBJ2-7 better fits the DNA end. CDR3 region: CSASFETYEQYF. The CDR3 region has the DNA TGCAGTGCTAGCTTCGAAACCTACGAGCAGTACTTC.